The next 21 T cell receptor beta chains were all read from a single sample in a study of OX40 agonist ivuxolimab in advanced cancers. Profiled with immunoSEQ multiplex PCR; TCRdb holds only in-frame clones, not every one. This sample has around 67,000 clones; 87% occur once, and the top ten carry approximately 1.3%. This sample comprised CD4+ or CD8+ T cells sorted from blood, obtained in a trial of the OX40 agonist ivuxolimab. The receptor source for this set is an adult with an advanced solid tumor such as melanoma, head and neck, liver or kidney cancer.

The chain combines TRBV7-9 with TRBJ2-1; D ambiguous. V was cut by 3 bases and J by 3 bases, with 9 bases left in between. This CDR3 is 14 amino acids long. Germline CDR1 is SEHNR and CDR2 is FQNEAQ (reference sequence). CDR3 residues: CASSFYADYNEQFF. In DNA form, the CDR3 reads TGTGCCAGCAGCTTTTATGCAGACTACAATGAGCAGTTCTTC.

This sequence joins TRBV10-2 and TRBJ1-1, with TRBD1 as a possible D gene (6 bases). Trimming left V 7 bases short and J 0 bases short, with 15 bases between. Looked up from germline, CDR1 is WSHSY and CDR2 is SAAADI. The CDR3 runs to 15 residues. The CDR3 DNA is TGCGCCAGCACCGAGGCAGGGGTTATGAACACTGAAGCTTTCTTT. It is translated as CASTEAGVMNTEAFF.

V gene TRBV5-1 combines with J gene TRBJ1-4, with 7 bases identical to TRBD1. With 2 bases clipped from V and 2 bases from J, the junction kept 6 bases outside the gene matches. The CDR3 is 16 amino acids. Per the germline V gene, CDR1 is SGHRS and CDR2 is YFSETQ. The chain's CDR3 is CASSLNQGVTNEKLFF. The CDR3 DNA reads as TGCGCCAGCAGCTTAAACCAGGGGGTGACTAATGAAAAACTGTTTTTT.

This chain connects TRBV7-9 to TRBJ2-5; no clear D. The J call is doubtful: the DNA matches TRBJ2-7 better. Germline V gene data show CDR1 as SEHNR and CDR2 as FQNEAQ (reference sequence). The CDR3 covers 14 residues. This CDR3 is CASSFREGSYEQYF. The CDR3 coding sequence is TGTGCCAGCAGCTTTCGCGAAGGGTCCTACGAGCAGTACTTC.

The J gene is TRBJ2-7, the V gene TRBV19; no firm D call. The CDR3 is 15 amino acids. Per germline, CDR1 LNHDA and CDR2 SQIVND (reference sequence). V shed 2 bases and J shed 2 bases, with 13 bases lying between them. The CDR3 loop is CASSISQAGTYEQYF. The DNA for the CDR3 is TGTGCCAGTAGTATAAGCCAGGCCGGCACCTACGAGCAGTACTTC.

The table lists this clone with a count of one. The chain joins TRBV2 to TRBJ2-5; 8 bases are a match to TRBD2. Germline CDR1 SNHLY, CDR2 FYNNEI. This CDR3 spans 14 amino acids. The junction had 8 bases not matched to a gene; V was cut back by 7 bases and J by 4 bases. The CDR3 nucleotides are TGTGCCAGCAAGAAAGGTAGCGGGGCAGAGACCCAGTACTTC. Translating it yields CASKKGSGAETQYF. Filled out from reference TRBV2 and TRBJ2-5, the complete variable domain reads EPEVTQTPSHQVTQMGQEVILRCVPISNHLYFYWYRQILGQKVEFLVSFYNNEISEKSEIFDDQFSVERPDGSNFTLKIRSTKLEDSAMYFCASKKGSGAETQYFGPGTRLLVL.

The genes are TRBV19 and TRBJ1-5; D gene unclear. The CDR3 length is 13 residues. Trimming removed 5 bases at V and 2 bases at J, with 7 bases between. The germline CDR1 and CDR2 sequences are LNHDA and SQIVND (reference sequence). Here the CDR3 DNA reads TGTGCCAGTAGTTCGGCCGGCAATCAGCCCCAGCATTTT. Translating it yields CASSSAGNQPQHF.

V gene TRBV7-9 combines with J gene TRBJ2-5, with D possibly being TRBD1 (5 bases). V lost 1 base to trimming and J lost 1 base, with 13 bases between them. The CDR3 extends over 16 amino acids. Germline loops: CDR1 SEHNR, CDR2 FQNEAQ (reference sequence). CDR3 loop: CASSLGQSRGQETQYF. The CDR3, as DNA: TGTGCCAGCAGCTTAGGGCAGAGTAGGGGCCAAGAGACCCAGTACTTC. Supplemented by reference TRBV7-9 and TRBJ2-5, the full variable domain reads DTGVSQNPRHKITKRGQNVTFRCDPISEHNRLYWYRQTLGQGPEFLTYFQNEAQLEKSRLLSDRFSAERPKGSFSTLEIQRTEQGDSAMYLCASSLGQSRGQETQYFGPGTRLLVL.

V gene TRBV2 combines with J gene TRBJ2-1; TRBD2 agrees at 10 bases. The V and J ends lost 6 bases and 9 bases, in that order; junction bases with no gene match: 11. CDR1 is SNHLY and CDR2 is FYNNEI in the germline V gene. CDR3 length: 15 residues. For the CDR3, the DNA is TGTGCCAGCAGATCCTCGAGCGGGGGGGGTAGTGAGCAGTTCTTC. Amino acid sequence: CASRSSSGGGSEQFF.

This chain uses TRBV30 with TRBJ1-2; D may be TRBD1 (5 bases). In germline, CDR1 is GTSNPN, CDR2 SVGIG (reference sequence). The CDR3 loop spans 16 amino acids. Between the trimmed V and J ends, which lost 2 bases and 1 base, there was a span of 17 bases. The CDR3 DNA reads as TGTGCCTGGAGTACCCAGGGAACGGGAGGTAACTATGGCTACACCTTC. It encodes CAWSTQGTGGNYGYTF.

This chain links TRBV6-5 with TRBJ2-1; D possibly corresponds to TRBD2 (6 bases). CDR3 size: 14 residues. Germline V gene lookup returns CDR1 MNHEY and CDR2 SVGAGI. V lost 6 bases to trimming and J lost 7 bases, with 16 bases between them. The DNA for the CDR3 is TGTGCCAGCAGCCCTTCGACTAGTAGGAATGAGCAGTTCTTC. This sequence encodes CASSPSTSRNEQFF.

V usage is TRBV6-5 and J usage is TRBJ1-1; the D gene is possibly TRBD1 (5 bases). Germline-derived CDR1 and CDR2 are MNHEY and SVGAGI. V dropped 0 bases and J dropped 7 bases, with 15 bases sitting between them. CDR3 length: 15 residues. The CDR3 loop is CASSYSIGAEGEAFF. The DNA of the CDR3 is TGTGCCAGCAGTTACTCCATTGGGGCCGAGGGTGAAGCTTTCTTT.

The V and J genes are TRBV9 and TRBJ2-2; D unresolved. V lost 4 bases and J lost 4, with 14 bases in between. The germline V gene encodes CDR1 SGDLS and CDR2 YYNGEE. The CDR3 is 15 residues long. CDR3 amino acids: CASSPSSASTGELFF. CDR3 DNA sequence: TGTGCCAGCAGCCCAAGCTCAGCCTCCACCGGGGAGCTGTTTTTT. The full variable domain, in which reference TRBV9 and TRBJ2-2 provide the parts outside the CDR3, is DSGVTQTPKHLITATGQRVTLRCSPRSGDLSVYWYQQSLDQGLQFLIQYYNGEERAKGNILERFSAQQFPDLHSELNLSSLELGDSALYFCASSPSSASTGELFFGEGSRLTVL.

The chain joins TRBV7-9 to TRBJ1-3; D is unresolved. CDR3 length: 14 residues. Germline V gene sequence: CDR1 SEHNR, CDR2 FQNEAQ (reference sequence). V lost 0 bases and J lost 0, with 3 bases in between. The CDR3 DNA reads TGTGCCAGCAGCTTAGCAGGCTCTGGAAACACCATATATTTT. Protein product: CASSLAGSGNTIYF.

The rearrangement uses TRBV9 and TRBJ1-5; no clear D gene. CDR3 length: 14 amino acids. Germline CDR1 is SGDLS and CDR2 is YYNGEE. Trimming stripped 5 bases from V and 0 bases from J, with 9 bases between. The CDR3 protein is CASSKDISNQPQHF. The CDR3 bases are TGTGCCAGCAGTAAAGACATTAGCAATCAGCCCCAGCATTTT.

The chain joins TRBV9 to TRBJ1-2; 7 bases are shared with TRBD1. Germline V gene sequence: CDR1 SGDLS, CDR2 YYNGEE. V shed 3 bases and J 0 bases; nucleotides not matched to a gene: 8. The CDR3 length is 16 residues. Written as DNA, the CDR3 is TGTGCCAGCAGCGGGTCACAGGGGAGATCTAACTATGGCTACACCTTC. Amino acids: CASSGSQGRSNYGYTF.

The chain couples TRBV28 to TRBJ1-5, with D perhaps TRBD1 (5 bases). CDR1 is MDHEN, CDR2 SYDVKM, per germline. CDR3 length: 13 residues. The germline V and J ends were trimmed by 5 bases and 6 bases, with 11 bases remaining between them. CDR3 DNA sequence: TGTGCCAGCAGTGCGGGGGGGATTCAGCCCCAGCATTTT. Translating gives CASSAGGIQPQHF.

The chain has TRBV5-8 and TRBJ1-4; TRBD1 matches at 7 bases. There are 16 residues in the CDR3. From germline, CDR1 is SGHTS and CDR2 YDEGEE. Trimming took 0 bases from V and 8 from J; bases not matched to a gene: 10. The CDR3 DNA reads as TGTGCCAGCAGCTTGGGCGACAGGGCCTGGGGAGAAAAACTGTTTTTT. It encodes CASSLGDRAWGEKLFF.

In its sample, this clone was seen once. V is TRBV5-1 and J is TRBJ2-3; TRBD2 aligns across 9 bases. Looked up from germline, CDR1 is SGHRS and CDR2 is YFSETQ. The ends lost 0 bases at V and 0 bases at J; junction bases unmatched: 5. The CDR3 runs 17 residues. CDR3 sequence (DNA): TGCGCCAGCAGCTTGGCCTCGGCGGGAGGGAGCACAGATACGCAGTATTTT. It is translated as CASSLASAGGSTDTQYF.

The CDR3 DNA follows: TGTGCCAGCAGCTTGACCTACGAGCAGTACTTC. Amino acid sequence: CASSLTYEQYF. V and J are TRBV5-6 and TRBJ2-7; the D is unclear. Trimming cost V 1 base and J 2 bases, with 1 base left between them. The CDR3 runs 11 residues. Germline lookup yields CDR1 SGHDT and CDR2 YYEEEE.

This chain uses TRBV7-7 with TRBJ2-3, with TRBD2 as a possible D gene (5 bases). V lost 5 bases to trimming and J lost 6 bases, with 15 bases between them. Germline V gene sequence: CDR1 SSHAT, CDR2 FNYEAQ (reference sequence). The length of the CDR3 is 14 residues. CDR3 loop: CASSPTSGGDTQYF. The CDR3 nucleotides read TGTGCCAGCAGCCCGACGTCTGGCGGGGATACGCAGTATTTT. The full variable domain, rest sourced from reference TRBV7-7 and TRBJ2-3, is GAGVSQSPRYKVTKRGQDVTLRCDPISSHATLYWYQQALGQGPEFLTYFNYEAQPDKSGLPSDRFSAERPEGSISTLTIQRTEQRDSAMYRCASSPTSGGDTQYFGPGTRLTVL.